Given below is one T cell receptor (beta chain) in context. In the source study's methods: Reference gene primer amplification gave nucleated cell count estimates. The table came from immunoSEQ multiplex PCR; TCRdb's copy has only in-frame clones and leaves some out. The DNA gave D and trimming, while V, J and clone size come from that table. The profile shows over 300,000 clones, around 91% of them singletons. This CDR3 spans 16 amino acids. Germline CDR1 is SNHLY and CDR2 is FYNNEI. With 3 bases removed from V and 0 bases from J, the gap between germline ends came to 11 bases. The participants were between 18 and 89 years old and came from under 25 US areas. Membership in each cohort depended on participant-reported clinical history. Recovered participants had two consecutive negative NP/OP PCR tests, healthcare professional clearance, or symptom resolution. This sample was included in a study of blood T cell repertoires in COVID-19.

This TCR derives from a woman between 35 and 50 years old who had recovered from COVID-19. The specimen sequenced was PBMCs or T cells enriched from blood (not recorded which). The chain carries TRBV2 and TRBJ1-4; no firm D call. The CDR3: CASSESSGATNEKLFF. CDR3 sequence (DNA): TGTGCCAGCAGTGAGTCGTCGGGAGCAACTAATGAAAAACTGTTTTTT.